The 8 T cell receptor beta chains below were found in one sample sequenced in a study of identical twins. TCRdb reanalysed the 5' RACE reads using MiXCR and keeps one entry per CDR3 protein. The sample consists of 460,000 or so distinct CDR3 sequences, approximately 14% of them appearing once. Separately, the same data were catalogued under a study of yellow fever vaccine responses in identical twins.

Sample: CD4+ T cells sorted from blood. The receptors originated from a young woman in good health.

This clonotype was seen more than once but under ten times. CDR3 coding DNA: TGTGCCAGCTCACCACTCACCGTGGTCTCCTACAATGAGCAGTTCTTC. The encoded protein is CASSPLTVVSYNEQFF. The J gene is TRBJ2-1, the V gene TRBV18, with D unresolved. V was clipped by 1 base and J by 0 bases, with 10 bases between them. CDR1 is KGHSH, CDR2 LQKENI, per germline. CDR3 length equals 16 residues.

This chain joins TRBV18 and TRBJ2-7; D could derive from TRBD1 or TRBD2 (7 bases each). Germline loops: CDR1 KGHSH, CDR2 LQKENI. The CDR3 runs 14 residues. Trimming took 0 bases from V and 6 from J, leaving 12 bases between them. CDR3 protein: CASSPPSGGGEQYF. The CDR3 DNA reads as TGTGCCAGCTCACCACCGTCAGGGGGGGGCGAGCAGTACTTC.

This clonotype appeared a few times. The genes are TRBV20-1 and TRBJ1-4; D possibly corresponds to TRBD1 (6 bases). The CDR3 is 13 amino acids. V was pared by 2 bases and J by 7 bases, with 11 bases between. CDR1 DFQATT and CDR2 SNEGSKA come from the germline V gene (reference sequence). CDR3 in DNA: TGCAGTGCTAGACTACAGGGATCTGAAAAACTGTTTTTT. Residues: CSARLQGSEKLFF.

This clonotype came up a few times. The chain joins TRBV9 to TRBJ2-5; no clear D. The CDR3 covers 12 residues. With 3 bases removed from V and 2 bases from J, the gap between germline ends came to 5 bases. Germline V gene data show CDR1 as SGDLS and CDR2 as YYNGEE. The CDR3 sequence: CASSAAQETQYF. Written as DNA, the CDR3 is TGTGCCAGCAGCGCCGCGCAAGAGACCCAGTACTTC.

Ten or more counts support this clonotype. The chain carries TRBV5-1 and TRBJ2-1; 15 bases align to TRBD2. Germline V gene lookup returns CDR1 SGHRS and CDR2 YFSETQ. The CDR3 has 18 amino acids. V trimming: 2 bases; J trimming: 5 bases; junction bases outside the gene matches: 8. CDR3 DNA: TGCGCCAGCAGCTTCGGACTAGCGGGGGGGAAACAAAACAATGAGCAGTTCTTC. This codes for CASSFGLAGGKQNNEQFF.

This chain links TRBV6-2 or TRBV6-3 with TRBJ2-7; the D gene is possibly TRBD1 (6 bases). The CDR3 is 14 amino acids. Germline V gene lookup returns CDR1 MNHEY and CDR2 SVGEGT. Trimming left V 6 bases short and J 2 bases short, with 14 bases between. CDR3: CASSTPDRTYEQYF. CDR3 sequence (DNA): TGTGCCAGCAGCACCCCGGACAGAACCTACGAGCAGTACTTC.

This clonotype turned up a few times. The chain has TRBV6-2 or TRBV6-3 and TRBJ2-7; a possible D gene is TRBD2 (6 bases). The CDR3 consists of 13 residues. Germline CDR1 MNHEY, CDR2 SVGEGT. V gave up 8 bases and J gave up 0 bases, with 11 bases separating them. CDR3 in amino acids: CASERDSSYEQYF. The DNA of the CDR3 is TGTGCCAGCGAGAGGGACTCCTCCTACGAGCAGTACTTC.

The sample holds a few counts of this clonotype. The genes are TRBV4-3 and TRBJ2-7; perhaps TRBD2 as D (6 bases). Germline CDR1 and CDR2: LGHNA and YSLEER. The CDR3 totals 15 residues. V was clipped by 1 base and J by 2 bases, with 12 bases between them. For the CDR3, the DNA is TGCGCCAGCAGCCAAGTCACGGGAGTAACCTACGAGCAGTACTTC. Protein sequence: CASSQVTGVTYEQYF.